What follows are 12 T cell receptor beta chains derived from one specimen sequenced in a study of shared clonotypes between healthy human individuals. The data were produced by immunoSEQ multiplex PCR, yet TCRdb's version contains in-frame clones alone and is incomplete. The sample carries over a million clones, about 96% recorded once. Specimen: naive CD4+ T cells sorted from blood. Noted subset: CD45RA+ positively selected. These receptors were taken from a man under 40 in good health.

On this clone itself: Other DNA variants within this sample encode the same CDR3. This chain links TRBV6-5 with TRBJ2-3; weak D call: TRBD2 (5 bases). The CDR3 is made up of 15 amino acids. Germline-derived CDR1 and CDR2 are MNHEY and SVGAGI. Trimming took 1 base from V and 3 from J, leaving 11 bases between them. This chain's CDR3 is CASSYFGEGTDTQYF. In DNA form, the CDR3 reads TGTGCCAGCAGTTACTTCGGGGAAGGAACAGATACGCAGTATTTT.

This chain connects TRBV19 to TRBJ1-2; TRBD1 agrees at 8 bases. This CDR3 comprises 14 residues. The germline V gene encodes CDR1 LNHDA and CDR2 SQIVND (reference sequence). The trim removed 4 bases at V and 2 bases at J, leaving 3 bases unmatched. This CDR3 is CASSSTGGNYGYTF. CDR3 in DNA: TGTGCCAGTAGTAGTACAGGGGGAAACTATGGCTACACCTTC.

The chain joins TRBV18 to TRBJ1-1; 9 bases match TRBD1. The CDR3 covers 13 residues. Germline V gives CDR1 KGHSH, CDR2 LQKENI. With 0 bases clipped from V and 11 bases from J, the junction kept 4 bases outside the gene matches. In DNA form, the CDR3 reads TGTGCCAGCTCACCACCTGGACAGGGGAGGGCTTTCTTT. Amino acids: CASSPPGQGRAFF.

The chain employs TRBV5-1 and TRBJ1-3; unclear D gene. V shed 1 base and J shed 7 bases, with 18 bases lying between them. Germline CDR1 and CDR2: SGHRS and YFSETQ. The length of the CDR3 is 16 residues. DNA of the CDR3: TGCGCCAGCAGCTTGTCTACACTCGTTGGGGTGAACACCATATATTTT. This codes for CASSLSTLVGVNTIYF.

This chain connects TRBV15 to TRBJ2-7; D gene uncertain. The CDR3 loop spans 15 amino acids. Germline V CDR1 and CDR2: LNHNV, YYDKDF (reference sequence). V was shortened by 3 bases and J by 4 bases, with 16 bases between the two germline ends. The CDR3 DNA reads TGTGCCACCAGCAGCTTGACACCCCTGCGATACGAGCAGTACTTC. The encoded protein is CATSSLTPLRYEQYF.

This chain uses TRBV21-1 with TRBJ2-3; the tabulated D call, TRBD1, remains unverified against the DNA. TRBV21-1 is deemed a pseudogene. This CDR3 has 15 amino acids. The CDR3 is CASSKVGQLADTQYF. The CDR3, as DNA: TGTGCCAGCAGCAAAGTCGGACAGCTCGCAGATACGCAGTATTTT.

The chain recombines TRBV21-1 with TRBJ2-5; the D call in the table, TRBD2, was not verified against the DNA. TRBV21-1 is reported as a pseudogene. This CDR3 comprises 16 residues. The CDR3 reads CASSKVLAGDEETQYF. The CDR3 region has the DNA TGTGCCAGCAGCAAAGTGTTAGCGGGAGATGAAGAGACCCAGTACTTC.

The rearrangement joins TRBV7-6 to TRBJ2-1; D not resolved. The CDR3 runs to 12 residues. V lost 5 bases and J lost 2, with 4 bases in between. Germline CDR1 SGHVS, CDR2 FNYEAQ. CDR3 in amino acids: CASSQTYNEQFF. The DNA for the CDR3 is TGTGCCAGCAGCCAAACCTACAATGAGCAGTTCTTC.

This chain links TRBV15 with TRBJ2-7, with D unclear. With 0 bases removed from V and 4 bases from J, the gap between germline ends came to 13 bases. This CDR3 is 15 amino acids long. Germline-derived CDR1 and CDR2 are LNHNV and YYDKDF (reference sequence). CDR3 in DNA: TGTGCCACCAGCAGAGATGCGGACGGATTATACGAGCAGTACTTC. Translated, it gives CATSRDADGLYEQYF.

This sequence joins TRBV6-6 and TRBJ2-2; 10 bases are a match to TRBD2. There are 16 residues in the CDR3. The V and J ends lost 6 bases and 5 bases, in that order; junction bases with no gene match: 9. Germline CDR1 and CDR2: MNHNY and SVGAGI (reference sequence). This chain's CDR3 is CASSRLAGEFTGELFF. In DNA, the CDR3 is TGTGCCAGCAGCCGTCTAGCGGGAGAGTTTACCGGGGAGCTGTTTTTT.

The rearrangement links TRBV30 to TRBJ2-7; D is ambiguous. V was cut by 0 bases and J by 3 bases, with 24 bases left in between. CDR1 GTSNPN and CDR2 SVGIG come from the germline V gene (reference sequence). The CDR3 covers 18 residues. CDR3 DNA: TGTGCCTGGAGTGTACTCCTTCATTTCCAGGCAGACGACTACGAGCAGTACTTC. Translation: CAWSVLLHFQADDYEQYF.

The rearrangement links TRBV4-1 to TRBJ2-7; D could derive from TRBD1 or TRBD2 (5 bases each). The CDR3 has 14 residues. Germline V gives CDR1 MGHRA, CDR2 YSYEKL. V dropped 8 bases and J dropped 2 bases, with 16 bases sitting between them. The CDR3 sequence is CASSARDGTYEQYF. For the CDR3, the DNA is TGCGCCAGCTCGGCGAGGGACGGGACCTACGAGCAGTACTTC.